Listed below are T cell receptor beta chains from one sample, sequenced in a study of control samples from healthy donors and cancer patients. TCRdb keeps only in-frame clones here, not all; method: immunoSEQ multiplex PCR. In the table there are 200,000 to 250,000 clones, 85% to 95% of which are singletons. The sequenced sample was blood. The source is a man in his fifties in good health. The CDR3 runs from the conserved cysteine through the conserved F or W. Each record gives: V gene, CDR3 length, clone size, D gene, J gene, CDR3 protein, CDR3 DNA. D genes are given only for firm matches. Some rows have no size entry. The others give once, few or many, or a class for an expanded clone.

TRBV18,15,.,TRBD2,TRBJ2-1,CASSRTSGESYEQFF,TGTGCCAGCTCACGAACTAGCGGGGAGAGCTATGAGCAGTTCTTC
TRBV9,16,.,TRBD2,TRBJ2-2,CASSGGLAGGPGELFF,TGTGCCAGCAGCGGAGGACTAGCGGGGGGGCCCGGGGAGCTGTTTTTT
TRBV9,15,once,TRBD2,TRBJ2-1,CASSVTSGGYNEQFF,TGTGCCAGCAGCGTGACTAGCGGAGGCTACAATGAGCAGTTCTTC
TRBV7-2,15,.,TRBD1,TRBJ2-7,CASSSGGQELLGQYF,TGTGCCAGCAGCTCAGGGGGACAGGAGTTACTTGGGCAGTACTTC
TRBV27,13,once,.,TRBJ1-1,CASSTAPNAEAFF,TGTGCCAGCAGTACCGCTCCAAACGCTGAAGCTTTCTTT
TRBV30,13,.,.,TRBJ2-7,CAWSAGAGWEQYF,TGTGCCTGGAGTGCAGGTGCGGGGTGGGAGCAGTACTTC
TRBV4-1,16,.,TRBD2,TRBJ2-2,CASSQDRGGNTGELFF,TGCGCCAGCAGCCAAGATCGGGGGGGCAACACCGGGGAGCTGTTTTTT
TRBV20-1,11,.,.,TRBJ2-5,CSARDLETQYF,TGCAGTGCTAGAGATCTAGAGACCCAGTACTTC
TRBV28,12,once,TRBD1,TRBJ1-1,CAARDSHTEAFF,TGTGCTGCCCGGGACAGTCACACTGAAGCTTTCTTT
TRBV10-3,15,.,TRBD2,TRBJ2-3,CATSGAGPLKGTQYF,TGTGCCACCAGTGGAGCGGGGCCACTAAAGGGTACGCAGTATTTT
TRBV24-1,15,.,.,TRBJ1-5,CATSDSRTWDQPQHF,TGTGCCACCAGTGATTCGCGGACGTGGGACCAGCCCCAGCATTTT
TRBV28,16,.,TRBD1,TRBJ2-3,CASSYFRQGITDTQYF,TGTGCCAGCAGTTATTTCAGACAGGGGATCACAGATACGCAGTATTTT
TRBV7-2,14,.,TRBD1,TRBJ1-1,CASSQNQGGTEAFF,TGTGCCAGCAGCCAAAATCAGGGGGGCACTGAAGCTTTCTTT
TRBV6-5,15,.,TRBD1,TRBJ1-1,CASSAPTGGGTEAFF,TGTGCCAGCAGCGCCCCTACAGGGGGCGGCACTGAAGCTTTCTTT
TRBV2,15,.,TRBD1,TRBJ1-1,CASSPSTGVFTEAFF,TGTGCCAGCAGTCCAAGTACAGGGGTGTTCACTGAAGCTTTCTTT
TRBV5-8,13,once,.,TRBJ1-6,CASSFERNSPLHF,TGTGCCAGCAGCTTTGAACGTAATTCACCCCTCCACTTT
TRBV5-4,16,once,.,TRBJ1-1,CASSSRASTTNTEAFF,TGTGCCAGCAGCTCCCGAGCTTCCACAACGAACACTGAAGCTTTCTTT
TRBV18,14,.,.,TRBJ1-1,CASSESRRDTEAFF,TGTGCCAGCTCCGAAAGTCGGAGGGACACTGAAGCTTTCTTT
TRBV2,15,.,TRBD1,TRBJ1-6,CASTTTGGDNSPLHF,TGTGCCAGCACCACTACAGGGGGCGACAATTCACCCCTCCACTTT
TRBV20-1,14,.,.,TRBJ2-1,CSASAPTQVTEQFF,TGCAGTGCTAGTGCACCCACACAGGTAACTGAGCAGTTCTTC
TRBV30,13,.,TRBD1,TRBJ2-4,CAWQQGIKNIQYF,TGTGCCTGGCAACAGGGGATCAAAAACATTCAGTACTTC
TRBV27,14,.,.,TRBJ1-5,CASSSRRQDQPQHF,TGTGCCAGCAGTTCCCGGCGGCAGGATCAGCCCCAGCATTTT
TRBV24-1,12,.,.,TRBJ1-1,CATSDKSAEAFF,TGTGCCACCAGTGATAAATCCGCTGAAGCTTTCTTT
TRBV28,14,.,.,TRBJ1-4,CASNRQVADEKLFF,TGTGCCAGCAACAGACAGGTAGCGGATGAAAAACTGTTTTTT
TRBV28,15,.,.,TRBJ1-5,CASSGGTGSNQPQHF,TGTGCCAGCAGCGGGGGTACAGGGAGCAATCAGCCCCAGCATTTT
TRBV7-9,18,.,TRBD1,TRBJ1-3,CASSRPGTGQSSGNTIYF,TGTGCCAGCAGCCGACCCGGGACAGGCCAGAGCTCTGGAAACACCATATATTTT
TRBV5-4,16,.,TRBD1,TRBJ1-6,CASRGGTGGNNSPLHF,TGTGCCAGCAGGGGCGGGACAGGGGGCAACAATTCACCCCTCCACTTT
TRBV7-8,16,few,TRBD2,TRBJ2-1,CASSPVVAGGINEQFF,TGTGCCAGCAGCCCTGTCGTCGCGGGGGGGATTAATGAGCAGTTCTTC
TRBV5-4,15,.,TRBD1,TRBJ1-3,CASSLTGGSGNTIYF,TGTGCCAGCAGCTTAACAGGGGGCTCTGGAAACACCATATATTTT
TRBV3-1/TRBV3-2,15,.,TRBD2,TRBJ2-5,CASSKTSGGGETQYF,TGTGCCAGCAGCAAGACTAGCGGGGGCGGAGAGACCCAGTACTTC
TRBV5-1,14,.,TRBD2,TRBJ2-1,CASSSLGSTGEGFF,TGCGCCAGCAGCTCCCTTGGGAGCACGGGGGAGGGGTTCTTC
TRBV18,13,.,TRBD1,TRBJ2-7,CASSPTGWYEQYF,TGTGCCAGCTCACCGACAGGGTGGTACGAGCAGTACTTC
TRBV4-1,15,.,TRBD2,TRBJ2-1,CASSRRSGGANEQFF,TGCGCCAGCAGCCGGCGGAGCGGGGGGGCCAATGAGCAGTTCTTC
TRBV2,13,.,.,TRBJ1-1,CASSARMNTEAFF,TGTGCCAGCAGTGCCAGGATGAACACTGAAGCTTTCTTT
TRBV7-9,17,.,TRBD2,TRBJ2-1,CASSLEVPGLAVVEQFF,TGTGCCAGCAGCTTAGAGGTTCCTGGACTAGCAGTGGTTGAGCAGTTCTTC
TRBV10-1,16,.,TRBD2,TRBJ2-2,CASSRTSGGPTGELFF,TGCGCCAGCAGCAGGACTAGCGGGGGGCCCACCGGGGAGCTGTTTTTT
TRBV10-3,12,.,.,TRBJ2-5,CAISEKAETQYF,TGTGCCATCAGTGAAAAAGCAGAGACCCAGTACTTC
TRBV7-9,12,.,.,TRBJ2-3,CASSPQLDTQYF,TGTGCCAGCAGCCCTCAGTTAGATACGCAGTATTTT
TRBV7-3,13,.,.,TRBJ2-4,CASSPPWGNIQYF,TGTGCCAGCAGTCCACCCTGGGGAAACATTCAGTACTTC
TRBV6-5,15,once,.,TRBJ1-2,CASSFRTYGGYGYTF,TGTGCCAGCAGTTTCCGGACTTATGGAGGCTATGGCTACACCTTC
TRBV5-1,16,.,.,TRBJ1-6,CASRDRPGTLGSPLHF,TGCGCCAGCAGGGATCGTCCAGGGACCTTGGGGTCACCCCTCCACTTT
TRBV4-2,14,.,.,TRBJ2-7,CASSPPGGGYEQYF,TGTGCCAGCAGCCCCCCAGGAGGGGGATACGAGCAGTACTTC
TRBV10-3,14,.,.,TRBJ1-2,CAISESTRDGGYTF,TGTGCCATCAGTGAGTCGACCAGGGACGGGGGCTACACCTTC
TRBV24-1,15,once,.,TRBJ2-3,CATSDFGSTTDTQYF,TGTGCCACCAGTGATTTCGGCAGTACCACAGATACGCAGTATTTT
TRBV24-1,16,.,TRBD1,TRBJ1-4,CATSDDRRQGNEKLFF,TGTGCCACCAGTGATGACCGGAGACAGGGGAATGAAAAACTGTTTTTT
TRBV5-1,15,.,TRBD1,TRBJ1-4,CASSGKTGVNEKLFF,TGCGCCAGCAGCGGGAAGACAGGGGTGAATGAAAAACTGTTTTTT
TRBV11-1,15,.,.,TRBJ1-4,CASSQEGRRNEKLFF,TGTGCCAGCAGCCAGGAGGGACGGAGAAATGAAAAACTGTTTTTT
TRBV15,14,.,.,TRBJ2-3,CATFSGLLTDTQYF,TGTGCCACCTTCAGTGGTCTCCTGACAGATACGCAGTATTTT
TRBV5-6,11,.,.,TRBJ2-2,CASSFHGELFF,TGTGCCAGCAGCTTTCACGGGGAGCTGTTTTTT
TRBV6-5,15,once,.,TRBJ1-2,CASSPRRGGDYGYTF,TGTGCCAGCAGTCCGCGGAGGGGGGGCGACTATGGCTACACCTTC
TRBV18,17,once,.,TRBJ1-1,CASSLLTPQGWDTEAFF,TGTGCCAGCTCCCTCCTAACCCCACAGGGTTGGGACACTGAAGCTTTCTTT
TRBV7-2,15,.,TRBD2,TRBJ2-7,CASSALGRGGYEQYF,TGTGCCAGCAGCGCCCTAGGGCGGGGGGGGTACGAGCAGTACTTC
TRBV9,15,.,.,TRBJ1-2,CASSVAGAANYGYTF,TGTGCCAGCAGCGTAGCTGGGGCGGCTAACTATGGCTACACCTTC
TRBV28,16,.,.,TRBJ1-1,CASSFQRPGGRAEAFF,TGTGCCAGCAGTTTCCAGCGCCCGGGAGGTCGCGCTGAAGCTTTCTTT
TRBV5-4,16,.,TRBD1,TRBJ1-5,CASSLGGQGGGQPQHF,TGTGCCAGCAGCTTGGGCGGACAGGGTGGCGGTCAGCCCCAGCATTTT
TRBV5-1,14,.,.,TRBJ1-1,CASSLVPADTEAFF,TGCGCCAGCAGCTTGGTTCCGGCAGACACTGAAGCTTTCTTT
TRBV9,14,once,TRBD1,TRBJ1-1,CASSPDRGRTEAFF,TGTGCCAGCAGCCCCGACAGGGGGCGAACTGAAGCTTTCTTT
TRBV30,11,.,.,TRBJ1-3,CAWSTGNTIYF,TGTGCCTGGAGTACCGGAAACACCATATATTTT
TRBV4-1,17,.,TRBD1,TRBJ1-6,CASSQFGQGSYNSPLHF,TGCGCCAGCAGCCAATTCGGACAGGGCTCCTATAATTCACCCCTCCACTTT